One sample yielded the 21 T cell receptor beta chains listed below, sequenced in a study of PD-1 blockade in mismatch repair-deficient tumors. The protocol was immunoSEQ multiplex PCR, while the TCRdb copy is restricted to in-frame clones and leaves out a portion. The sample has about 84,000 clones; about 84% are singletons. The source material was peripheral blood, sampled 12 weeks after starting pembrolizumab. The receptors were sampled from an adult with mismatch repair-deficient cancer.

The J gene is TRBJ2-1, the V gene TRBV7-6; unclear D gene. The CDR3 sequence is 13 residues long. The germline V gene encodes CDR1 SGHVS and CDR2 FNYEAQ. Trimming stripped 1 base from V and 7 bases from J, with 8 bases between. The CDR3, as DNA: TGTGCCAGCAGCTTAGGCCTATCAAATGAGCAGTTCTTC. Protein product: CASSLGLSNEQFF.

The chain joins TRBV15 to TRBJ2-5, with TRBD2 identical over 7 bases. Germline loops: CDR1 LNHNV, CDR2 YYDKDF (reference sequence). The CDR3 length is 14 residues. V dropped 0 bases and J dropped 5; count of bases not matched to a gene: 3. CDR3 protein: CATSRELASETQYF. CDR3 nucleotides: TGTGCCACCAGCAGAGAACTAGCGTCGGAGACCCAGTACTTC.

The chain combines TRBV5-1 with TRBJ2-3; TRBD2 matches 8 bases. This CDR3 comprises 17 residues. V was pared by 0 bases and J by 4 bases, with 10 bases of the junction left unmatched. Germline V gene lookup returns CDR1 SGHRS and CDR2 YFSETQ. CDR3 amino acids: CASSLAPRAGAPDTQYF. DNA for the CDR3: TGCGCCAGCAGCTTGGCACCTAGAGCGGGAGCCCCAGATACGCAGTATTTT.

The V gene is TRBV9, the J gene TRBJ2-3, with 13 bases identical to TRBD2. The V segment lost 4 bases and the J segment 5 bases; nucleotides outside the gene matches: 13. This CDR3 has 18 residues. Germline values: CDR1 SGDLS, CDR2 YYNGEE. CDR3 nucleotides: TGTGCCAGCAGCATACCACAACGGACTAGCGGGAGTAGAGATACGCAGTATTTT. Amino acid sequence: CASSIPQRTSGSRDTQYF.

This chain connects TRBV6-1 to TRBJ2-5; 9 bases fit TRBD1. This CDR3 is built from 14 residues. CDR1 MNHNS and CDR2 SASEGT come from the germline V gene. V was pared by 10 bases and J by 2 bases, with 8 bases of the junction left unmatched. The DNA of the CDR3 is TGTGCCACCTCAAAGGACAGGGGTCAAGAGACCCAGTACTTC. Protein product: CATSKDRGQETQYF.

This chain links TRBV5-1 with TRBJ2-3, with D maybe TRBD2 (6 bases). Deletions cut 0 bases from V and 5 bases from J, with 13 bases between. This CDR3 is 15 amino acids long. CDR1 SGHRS and CDR2 YFSETQ come from the germline V gene. The CDR3 DNA reads TGCGCCAGCAGCTTGGGCGGGGTTCTGGGAGATACGCAGTATTTT. Protein product: CASSLGGVLGDTQYF.

V is TRBV7-2 and J is TRBJ1-1; tentatively, D is TRBD1 (5 bases). There are 14 residues in the CDR3. Trimming took 6 bases from V and 2 from J, leaving 13 bases between them. Germline values: CDR1 SGHTA, CDR2 FQGNSA. The DNA of the CDR3 is TGTGCCAGCAGTTTCCGGGACCCCAACACTGAAGCTTTCTTT. Amino acids: CASSFRDPNTEAFF.

The chain combines TRBV6-5 with TRBJ2-7, with 9 nucleotides matching TRBD1. Germline V gene data show CDR1 as MNHEY and CDR2 as SVGAGI. This CDR3 has 15 amino acids. V shed 6 bases, J shed 4 bases, and the junction held 10 bases outside the gene matches. CDR3 bases: TGTGCCAGCAGCTCCAGGGACAGGGTAGGTTACGAGCAGTACTTC. This sequence encodes CASSSRDRVGYEQYF.

J is TRBJ2-7 and V is TRBV27, with D possibly TRBD1 on 5 matching bases. V dropped 5 bases and J dropped 2 bases, with 7 bases sitting between them. The CDR3 runs to 12 residues. Per germline, CDR1 MNHEY and CDR2 SMNVEV (reference sequence). This CDR3 reads CASSQDTYEQYF. The CDR3 region has the DNA TGTGCCAGCAGTCAGGACACCTACGAGCAGTACTTC.

The chain uses TRBV7-9 and TRBJ2-3; possible D gene TRBD2, 6 bases. Trimming stripped 4 bases from V and 0 bases from J, with 14 bases between. The CDR3 spans 16 residues. Germline loops: CDR1 SEHNR, CDR2 FQNEAQ (reference sequence). The CDR3 here is CASSSGSGASTDTQYF. DNA for the CDR3: TGTGCCAGCAGCTCAGGTAGCGGAGCTAGCACAGATACGCAGTATTTT. The entire variable domain, with the rest obtained from reference TRBV7-9 and TRBJ2-3, is as follows: DTGVSQNPRHKITKRGQNVTFRCDPISEHNRLYWYRQTLGQGPEFLTYFQNEAQLEKSRLLSDRFSAERPKGSFSTLEIQRTEQGDSAMYLCASSSGSGASTDTQYFGPGTRLTVL.

The chain has TRBV28 and TRBJ2-7; weak D call: TRBD1 (5 bases). V was clipped by 6 bases and J by 2 bases, with 5 bases between them. The germline CDR1 and CDR2 sequences are MDHEN and SYDVKM. The length of the CDR3 is 11 residues. The CDR3 loop reads CASRDTYEQYF. In DNA form, the CDR3 reads TGTGCCAGCAGGGACACCTACGAGCAGTACTTC.

The genes are TRBV7-2 and TRBJ2-1; TRBD2 agrees at 12 bases. In germline, CDR1 is SGHTA, CDR2 FQGNSA. The CDR3 runs to 15 residues. Trimming took 5 bases from V and 9 from J; bases not matched to a gene: 8. The CDR3 region is CASSLLLAGGPEQFF. Here the CDR3 DNA reads TGTGCCAGCAGCCTACTACTAGCGGGAGGTCCTGAGCAGTTCTTC.

The chain employs TRBV6-1 and TRBJ1-5; D is possibly TRBD1 (6 bases). V lost 4 bases to trimming and J lost 4 bases, with 20 bases between them. CDR3 length equals 17 residues. Germline V gene sequence: CDR1 MNHNS, CDR2 SASEGT. DNA for the CDR3: TGTGCCAGCAGTGTAATGGCAGGGGTGACCAAAAATCAGCCCCAGCATTTT. Its protein is CASSVMAGVTKNQPQHF.

As to this clone: The junction shows a germline mismatch at one end, possibly a read error. This chain joins TRBV6-5 and TRBJ1-1; TRBD1 matches at 7 bases. CDR1 and CDR2 (germline): MNHEY, SVGAGI. The CDR3 is 13 amino acids. CDR3 bases: TGTGCCATCAGTGCTACAGGGGACACTGAAGCTTTCTTT. This translates into CAISATGDTEAFF.

This rearrangement joins TRBV19 to TRBJ2-7, with TRBD2 matching over 10 bases. The CDR3 is 14 residues long. V shed 4 bases and J 4 bases; nucleotides not matched to a gene: 4. Per germline, CDR1 LNHDA and CDR2 SQIVND (reference sequence). CDR3 DNA: TGTGCCAGTAGTACCCCGGGACTAGCGTACGAGCAGTACTTC. Its translation: CASSTPGLAYEQYF.

V gene TRBV5-1 combines with J gene TRBJ1-1; 8 bases are shared with TRBD1. The CDR3 sequence is 16 residues long. V dropped 4 bases and J dropped 4; count of bases not matched to a gene: 12. Germline lookup yields CDR1 SGHRS and CDR2 YFSETQ. CDR3 region: CASSPGAGGVGTEAFF. As DNA, the CDR3 is TGCGCCAGCAGCCCAGGGGCAGGGGGCGTGGGCACTGAAGCTTTCTTT.

J is TRBJ2-3 and V is TRBV9; no reliable D call. Germline loops: CDR1 SGDLS, CDR2 YYNGEE. V lost 3 bases and J lost 6, with 8 bases in between. The CDR3 is 12 residues long. DNA of the CDR3: TGTGCCAGCAGCGACAACAAGGATACGCAGTATTTT. Residues: CASSDNKDTQYF.

This chain connects TRBV5-4 to TRBJ2-5, with a possible D match to TRBD2 (6 bases). Deletions cut 0 bases from V and 0 bases from J, with 12 bases between. In germline, CDR1 is SGHNT, CDR2 YYREEE (reference sequence). This CDR3 has 16 residues. CDR3 amino acids: CASSLGLADYQETQYF. CDR3 DNA sequence: TGTGCCAGCAGCTTGGGGTTAGCGGACTACCAAGAGACCCAGTACTTC. The full variable domain, with the rest looked up from reference TRBV5-4 and TRBJ2-5, is ETGVTQSPTHLIKTRGQQVTLRCSSQSGHNTVSWYQQALGQGPQFIFQYYREEENGRGNFPPRFSGLQFPNYSSELNVNALELDDSALYLCASSLGLADYQETQYFGPGTRLLVL.

V gene TRBV30 combines with J gene TRBJ2-3, with 10 bases aligning to TRBD2. This CDR3 spans 15 amino acids. From germline, CDR1 is GTSNPN and CDR2 SVGIG (reference sequence). V was pared by 5 bases and J by 1 base, with 6 bases of the junction left unmatched. This chain's CDR3 is CAWLIAGGGTDTQYF. DNA of the CDR3: TGTGCCTGGCTTATAGCGGGAGGAGGCACAGATACGCAGTATTTT.

This sequence joins TRBV15 and TRBJ1-1, with D maybe TRBD1 (6 bases). There are 14 residues in the CDR3. Germline lookup yields CDR1 LNHNV and CDR2 YYDKDF (reference sequence). Trimming removed 3 bases from V and 0 bases from J, with 8 bases in between. The CDR3 reads CATSRGALNTEAFF. Written as DNA, the CDR3 is TGTGCCACCAGCAGGGGGGCCTTGAACACTGAAGCTTTCTTT.

This clone appeared a single time. The V gene is TRBV5-1, the J gene TRBJ2-5; TRBD2 agrees at 10 bases. V gave up 4 bases and J gave up 1 base; unmatched junction bases: 4. The CDR3 loop spans 15 amino acids. Germline loops: CDR1 SGHRS, CDR2 YFSETQ. This CDR3 is CASSSSGRRQETQYF. CDR3 coding DNA: TGCGCCAGCAGCAGTAGCGGGAGGCGCCAAGAGACCCAGTACTTC.